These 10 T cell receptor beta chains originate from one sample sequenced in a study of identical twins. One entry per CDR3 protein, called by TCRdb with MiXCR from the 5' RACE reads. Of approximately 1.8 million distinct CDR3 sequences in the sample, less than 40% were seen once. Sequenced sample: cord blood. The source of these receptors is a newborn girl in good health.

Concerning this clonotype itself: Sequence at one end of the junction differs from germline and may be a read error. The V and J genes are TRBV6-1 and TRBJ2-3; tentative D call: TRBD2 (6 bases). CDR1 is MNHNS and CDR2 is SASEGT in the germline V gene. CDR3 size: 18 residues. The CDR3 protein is CASSDPGTRILSTGTQYF. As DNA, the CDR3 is TGTGCCAGCAGTGATCCCGGGACTCGGATCCTTAGCACAGGTACGCAGTATTTT.

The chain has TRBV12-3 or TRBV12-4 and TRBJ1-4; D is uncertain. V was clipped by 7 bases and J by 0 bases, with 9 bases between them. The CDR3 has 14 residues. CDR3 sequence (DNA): TGTGCCAGCACCCGACGGACAACTAATGAAAAACTGTTTTTT. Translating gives CASTRRTTNEKLFF.

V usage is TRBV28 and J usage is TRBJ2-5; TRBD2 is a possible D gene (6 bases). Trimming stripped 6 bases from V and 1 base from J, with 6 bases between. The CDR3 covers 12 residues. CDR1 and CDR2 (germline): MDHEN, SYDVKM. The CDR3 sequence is CASREGQETQYF. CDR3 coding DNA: TGTGCCAGCAGGGAGGGCCAAGAGACCCAGTACTTC. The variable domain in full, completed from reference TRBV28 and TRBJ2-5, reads DVKVTQSSRYLVKRTGEKVFLECVQDMDHENMFWYRQDPGLGLRLIYFSYDVKMKEKGDIPEGYSVSREKKERFSLILESASTNQTSMYLCASREGQETQYFGPGTRLLVL.

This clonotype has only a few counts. The CDR3 region is CASSLRAGTYGYTF. The CDR3 nucleotides read TGTGCCAGCAGTTTGCGGGCAGGGACCTATGGCTACACCTTC. The J gene is TRBJ1-2, the V gene TRBV27; weak D call: TRBD1 (5 bases). CDR1 is MNHEY, CDR2 SMNVEV, per germline (reference sequence). V lost 3 bases and J lost 4, with 12 bases in between. CDR3 length: 14 residues.

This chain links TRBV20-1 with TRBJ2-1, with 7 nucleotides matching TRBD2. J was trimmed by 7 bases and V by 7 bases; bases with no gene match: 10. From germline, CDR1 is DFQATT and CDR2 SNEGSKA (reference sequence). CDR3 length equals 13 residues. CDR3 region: CSGIWGGTNEQFF. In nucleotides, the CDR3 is TGCAGTGGGATCTGGGGGGGGACGAATGAGCAGTTCTTC.

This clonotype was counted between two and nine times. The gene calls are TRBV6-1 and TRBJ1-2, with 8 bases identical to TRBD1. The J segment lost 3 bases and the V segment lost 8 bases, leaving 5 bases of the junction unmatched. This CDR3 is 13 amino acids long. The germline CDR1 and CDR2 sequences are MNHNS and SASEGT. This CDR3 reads CASWTGRDYGYTF. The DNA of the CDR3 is TGTGCCAGCTGGACAGGGAGGGACTATGGCTACACCTTC.

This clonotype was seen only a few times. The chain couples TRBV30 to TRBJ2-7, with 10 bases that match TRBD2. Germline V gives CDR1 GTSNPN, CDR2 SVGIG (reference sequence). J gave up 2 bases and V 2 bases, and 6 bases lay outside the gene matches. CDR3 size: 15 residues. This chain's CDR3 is CAWSIPGLATYEQYF. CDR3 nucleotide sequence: TGTGCCTGGAGTATTCCGGGACTAGCGACCTACGAGCAGTACTTC.

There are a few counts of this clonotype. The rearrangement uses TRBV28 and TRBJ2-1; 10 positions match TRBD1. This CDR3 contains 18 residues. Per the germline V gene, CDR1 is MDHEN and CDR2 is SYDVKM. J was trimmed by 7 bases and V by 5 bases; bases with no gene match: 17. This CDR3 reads CASSIPLDRGRWGNEQFF. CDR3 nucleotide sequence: TGTGCCAGCAGTATCCCATTAGACAGGGGGCGCTGGGGGAATGAGCAGTTCTTC.

The CDR3, as DNA: TGCGCCAGCAGCCAGATGGCACTAGCGTCAATCCAAGAGACCCAGTACTTC. Amino acid sequence: CASSQMALASIQETQYF. The chain combines TRBV4-1 with TRBJ2-5; 7 bases agree with TRBD2. This CDR3 comprises 17 residues. Germline-derived CDR1 and CDR2 are MGHRA and YSYEKL. The V gene end was trimmed by 3 bases and the J gene end by 1 base; junction bases not matched to a gene: 11.

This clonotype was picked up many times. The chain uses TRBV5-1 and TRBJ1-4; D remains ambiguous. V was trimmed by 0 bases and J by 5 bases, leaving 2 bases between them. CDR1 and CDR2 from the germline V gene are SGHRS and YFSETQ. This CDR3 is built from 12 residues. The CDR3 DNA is TGCGCCAGCAGCTTGGTCAATGAAAAACTGTTTTTT. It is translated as CASSLVNEKLFF. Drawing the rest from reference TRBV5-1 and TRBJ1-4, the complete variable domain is KAGVTQTPRYLIKTRGQQVTLSCSPISGHRSVSWYQQTPGQGLQFLFEYFSETQRNKGNFPGRFSGRQFSNSRSEMNVSTLELGDSALYLCASSLVNEKLFFGSGTQLSVL.